Below are 19 T cell receptor beta chains sequenced from a single sample in a study of early T cells in non-severe SARS-CoV-2 infection. TCRdb independently ran MiXCR on the 5' RACE reads; one entry per CDR3 protein. The sample contains approximately 52,000 distinct CDR3 sequences, 8% to 8.5% of which appear only once. The specimen sequenced was whole blood. All receptors come from an adult who was a healthcare worker with PCR-confirmed SARS-CoV-2 infection or an uninfected control (not recorded which).

This clonotype came up many times. The chain has TRBV3-1 and TRBJ1-2, with D hard to call. The germline gives CDR1 LGHDT, CDR2 YNNKEL (reference sequence). Trimming took 1 base from V and 0 from J, leaving 21 bases between them. The CDR3 contains 19 residues. This CDR3 is CASSQAQDRRPGSNYGYTF. The CDR3 nucleotides read TGTGCCAGCAGCCAAGCTCAAGACCGCCGTCCGGGCTCTAACTATGGCTACACCTTC.

The gene calls are TRBV7-9 and TRBJ2-3, with 9 bases that match TRBD1. Germline lookup yields CDR1 SEHNR and CDR2 FQNEAQ (reference sequence). J lost 4 bases, V lost 4 bases, and 9 bases had no gene match. This CDR3 contains 16 residues. CDR3 DNA sequence: TGTGCCAGCAGCTGGGGACAGGGCGAGGGCCCAGATACGCAGTATTTT. This gives the protein CASSWGQGEGPDTQYF.

This clonotype has a count of ten or more. The chain combines TRBV11-2 with TRBJ2-1; no definite D call. The CDR3 runs to 13 residues. Germline assignment: CDR1 SGHAT and CDR2 FQNNGV. V was pared by 8 bases and J by 0 bases, with 8 bases between. CDR3 sequence (DNA): TGTGCCAGCTTAAGGCTCTCCTACAATGAGCAGTTCTTC. It yields the protein CASLRLSYNEQFF.

This clonotype was seen repeatedly, ten times or more. The chain couples TRBV6-4 to TRBJ2-3; 10 bases fit TRBD2. This CDR3 region has 15 residues. Germline lookup yields CDR1 MRHNA and CDR2 SNTAGT. With V trimmed by 5 bases and J by 5 bases, 7 bases remained unmatched. The CDR3 protein is CASSTAGGPGDTQYF. As DNA, the CDR3 is TGTGCCAGCAGTACAGCGGGGGGGCCTGGAGATACGCAGTATTTT.

There are a few counts of this clonotype. V is TRBV12-3 or TRBV12-4 and J is TRBJ1-5; D is undetermined. V was trimmed by 6 bases and J by 3 bases, leaving 12 bases between them. This CDR3 spans 14 amino acids. DNA of the CDR3: TGTGCCAGCAGGGTTAGCAGTCCCAATCAGCCCCAGCATTTT. It is translated as CASRVSSPNQPQHF.

The sample holds many counts of this clonotype. The chain is built from TRBV5-4 and TRBJ2-7; D gene ambiguous. Germline V gene lookup returns CDR1 SGHNT and CDR2 YYREEE (reference sequence). V lost 0 bases to trimming and J lost 5 bases, with 3 bases between them. The CDR3 totals 11 residues. DNA for the CDR3: TGTGCCAGCAGCTTGGTGAACGAGCAGTACTTC. Protein sequence: CASSLVNEQYF.

The chain has TRBV6-1 and TRBJ2-5; 11 nucleotides agree with TRBD1. The CDR3 length is 15 residues. CDR1 MNHNS and CDR2 SASEGT come from the germline V gene. Trimming took 8 bases from V and 4 from J; bases not matched to a gene: 9. The CDR3 region is CASGSGTGGGETQYF. The DNA of the CDR3 is TGTGCCAGCGGTTCCGGGACAGGGGGAGGAGAGACCCAGTACTTC.

This clonotype was seen repeatedly, ten times or more. The rearrangement links TRBV7-9 to TRBJ2-7; 10 bases are a match to TRBD1. Germline loops: CDR1 SEHNR, CDR2 FQNEAQ (reference sequence). The length of the CDR3 is 13 residues. V lost 10 bases, J lost 7 bases, and 10 bases stayed unmatched. The CDR3 loop is CATTRDRGFEQYF. The CDR3 coding sequence is TGTGCCACCACTAGGGACAGGGGTTTTGAGCAGTACTTC.

The chain employs TRBV12-3 or TRBV12-4 and TRBJ2-3; the D is unclear. The CDR3 is 15 amino acids. V was pared by 6 bases and J by 0 bases, with 13 bases between. The CDR3 region is CASSPGRVSTDTQYF. In nucleotides, the CDR3 is TGTGCCAGCAGCCCGGGTAGGGTGAGCACAGATACGCAGTATTTT.

This clonotype was observed a handful of times. The rearrangement joins TRBV6-1 to TRBJ1-2; D is unclear. V lost 0 bases to trimming and J lost 4 bases, with 9 bases between them. The CDR3 runs 14 residues. CDR1 and CDR2 (germline): MNHNS, SASEGT. CDR3 bases: TGTGCCAGCAGTGAAGCGTTACTGAGCTATGGCTACACCTTC. Encoded protein: CASSEALLSYGYTF.

This clonotype was counted many times. V usage is TRBV20-1 and J usage is TRBJ1-6, with D perhaps TRBD1 (5 bases). Trimming removed 1 base from V and 6 bases from J, with 16 bases in between. Germline V lookup: CDR1 DFQATT, CDR2 SNEGSKA (reference sequence). The CDR3 loop spans 16 amino acids. CDR3 protein: CSARALGTDFNSPLHF. As DNA, the CDR3 is TGCAGTGCTAGAGCCCTAGGGACCGATTTTAATTCACCCCTCCACTTT.

V usage is TRBV7-6 and J usage is TRBJ2-2; D ambiguous. CDR1 is SGHVS, CDR2 FNYEAQ, per germline. CDR3 size: 11 residues. V was trimmed by 8 bases and J by 5 bases, leaving 6 bases between them. CDR3 DNA sequence: TGTGCCAGCGAGAGTACCGGGGAGCTGTTTTTT. Encoded protein: CASESTGELFF.

This clonotype was seen repeatedly, ten times or more. The rearrangement uses TRBV30 and TRBJ1-2, with D perhaps TRBD1 (5 bases). This CDR3 is built from 16 residues. Germline V gene lookup returns CDR1 GTSNPN and CDR2 SVGIG (reference sequence). V lost 2 bases and J 2 bases, leaving 18 bases between the germline ends. CDR3: CAWSPPRDLQNYGYTF. Here the CDR3 DNA reads TGTGCCTGGAGTCCTCCAAGGGACCTCCAGAACTATGGCTACACCTTC.

V usage is TRBV27 and J usage is TRBJ2-3, with D tentatively TRBD1 or TRBD2 (6 bases each). This CDR3 has 16 amino acids. The germline V gene encodes CDR1 MNHEY and CDR2 SMNVEV (reference sequence). Trimming shortened V by 3 bases and J by 5 bases, and 18 bases separated the two germline ends. CDR3 in amino acids: CASSFEGGIGGDTQYF. DNA of the CDR3: TGTGCCAGCAGTTTCGAAGGAGGGATAGGGGGAGATACGCAGTATTTT.

This clonotype was counted ten times or more. The J gene is TRBJ1-2, the V gene TRBV29-1; D remains unclear. Germline V CDR1 and CDR2: SQVTM, ANQGSEA. V shed 0 bases and J shed 3 bases, with 11 bases lying between them. The CDR3 spans 14 residues. The CDR3 DNA reads TGCAGCGTTGAAGAGGTGTTGCAGGACTATGGCTACACCTTC. Translated: CSVEEVLQDYGYTF.

This clonotype occurred many times. The genes are TRBV9 and TRBJ1-1; D uncertain. The CDR3 consists of 13 residues. V was cut by 0 bases and J by 0 bases, with 3 bases left in between. Germline V CDR1 and CDR2: SGDLS, YYNGEE. DNA for the CDR3: TGTGCCAGCAGCGTAGAAATGAACACTGAAGCTTTCTTT. This encodes CASSVEMNTEAFF.

A few counts support this clonotype. The chain uses TRBV7-3 and TRBJ2-2, with 10 bases lining up with TRBD2. V gave up 6 bases and J gave up 3 bases; unmatched junction bases: 4. The CDR3 runs 15 residues. Germline CDR1 and CDR2: SGHTA and FQGTGA. The CDR3 is CASRFLAGDTGELFF. The DNA of the CDR3 is TGTGCCAGCAGATTCCTAGCGGGGGACACCGGGGAGCTGTTTTTT.

The table lists this clonotype with many counts. The chain joins TRBV6-4 to TRBJ2-1; unclear D gene. CDR1 MRHNA and CDR2 SNTAGT come from the germline V gene. V lost 3 bases to trimming and J lost 6 bases, with 12 bases between them. The CDR3 is 14 amino acids. Here the CDR3 reads CASSEGWGSNEQFF. Written as DNA, the CDR3 is TGTGCCAGCAGTGAAGGTTGGGGAAGCAATGAGCAGTTCTTC.

This clonotype was detected only a few times. The gene calls are TRBV20-1 and TRBJ2-4; D is unresolved. V was pared by 7 bases and J by 6 bases, with 16 bases between. From germline, CDR1 is DFQATT and CDR2 SNEGSKA (reference sequence). This CDR3 contains 13 residues. The CDR3 region is CSGRHHSGNIQYF. CDR3 coding DNA: TGCAGTGGCCGCCACCACAGTGGAAACATTCAGTACTTC.